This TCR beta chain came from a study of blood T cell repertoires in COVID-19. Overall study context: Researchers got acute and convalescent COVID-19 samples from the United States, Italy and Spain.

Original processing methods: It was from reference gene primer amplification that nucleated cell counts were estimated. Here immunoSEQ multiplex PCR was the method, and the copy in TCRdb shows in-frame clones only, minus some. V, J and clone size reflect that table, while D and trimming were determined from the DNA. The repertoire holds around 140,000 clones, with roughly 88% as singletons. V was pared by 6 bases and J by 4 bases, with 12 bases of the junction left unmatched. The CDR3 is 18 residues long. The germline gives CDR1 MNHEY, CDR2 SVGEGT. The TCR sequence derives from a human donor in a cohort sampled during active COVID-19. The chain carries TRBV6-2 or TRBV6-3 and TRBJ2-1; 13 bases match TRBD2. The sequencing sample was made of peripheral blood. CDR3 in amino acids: CASSATSGGALGYNEQFF. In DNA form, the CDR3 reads TGTGCCAGCAGCGCTACTAGCGGGGGGGCCTTAGGATACAATGAGCAGTTCTTC.